Only a few counts were recorded for the clone carrying this TCR delta chain. This DNA translates differently at residue 11 from the TCRdb protein, which is that of a much larger clone; a read error is likely, and the protein shown is the DNA's own translation. CDR1 and CDR2 (germline): GEAIGNYY, EKD. The CDR3 consists of 21 residues. Germline trimming cut 3 bases from V and 4 bases from J; bases unmatched to any gene: 22. The sample belongs to a study of gamma-delta T cells after stem cell transplantation. TCRdb re-identified clones in the RT-PCR reads via CATT. In the table there are thousands of delta-chain clones, around 5% of which are singletons.

Material for sequencing was gamma-delta T cells. The rearrangement joins TRDV2 to TRDJ1, with TRDD3 matching over 13 bases. This clonotype was obtained from a human donor. It is not recorded whose cells these are; they may come from a transplant donor. The CDR3 loop reads CACDSVLGDTLSRAGGDKLIF. The CDR3 DNA sequence: TGTGCCTGTGACTCGGTACTGGGGGATACGCTAAGTCGCGCGGGAGGCGATAAACTCATCTTT.